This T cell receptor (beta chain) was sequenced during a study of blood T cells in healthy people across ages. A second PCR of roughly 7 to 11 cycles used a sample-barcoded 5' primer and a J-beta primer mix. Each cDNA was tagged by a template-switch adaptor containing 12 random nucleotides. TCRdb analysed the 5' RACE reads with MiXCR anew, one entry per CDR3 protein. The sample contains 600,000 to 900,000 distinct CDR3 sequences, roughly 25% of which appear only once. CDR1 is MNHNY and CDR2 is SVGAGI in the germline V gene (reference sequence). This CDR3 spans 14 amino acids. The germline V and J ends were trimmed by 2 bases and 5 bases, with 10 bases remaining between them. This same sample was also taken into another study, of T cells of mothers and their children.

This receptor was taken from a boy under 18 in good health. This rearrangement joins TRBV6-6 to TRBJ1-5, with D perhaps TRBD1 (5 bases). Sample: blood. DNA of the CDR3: TGTGCCAGCAGTTACCCAGGGTTCGATCAGCCCCAGCATTTT. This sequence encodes CASSYPGFDQPQHF.